In its sample, the clone carrying this T cell receptor (beta chain) was seen a few times. The sample originates from a study of T cells in Graves' hyperthyroidism and ophthalmopathy. Amplification yielded TCR beta CDR3 regions, with RNA transcripts as the source. First-round RT-PCR targeting the TCR CDR3 was performed with the HTBI primer set. From the multiplex PCR reads, TCRdb called clonotypes with MiXCR, one entry per CDR3 protein. The sample carries fewer than 700,000 distinct CDR3 sequences, around 16% recorded once. Germline V gives CDR1 MNHEY, CDR2 SVGEGT. The junction had 4 bases not matched to a gene; V was cut back by 2 bases and J by 1 base. There are 18 residues in the CDR3.

The chain employs TRBV6-2 or TRBV6-3 and TRBJ2-1, with 14 bases matching TRBD2. Sequenced: blood. The TCR sequence derives from a woman in her twenties or thirties with Graves' hyperthyroidism. For the CDR3, the DNA is TGTGCCAGCAGTTACGGACTAGCGGGAGGATATTCCTACAATGAGCAGTTCTTC. Protein sequence: CASSYGLAGGYSYNEQFF.